This T cell receptor (beta chain) was captured by sequencing in a study of T cells in Graves' hyperthyroidism and ophthalmopathy. Background on the study: It was at initial diagnosis, before any treatment, that peripheral blood was collected.

Trimming stripped 1 base from V and 0 bases from J, with 8 bases between. This CDR3 has 15 amino acids. CDR1 and CDR2 from the germline V gene are SGHTS and YDEGEE. Hyperthyroidism in the patients, aged 18 to 65, was newly diagnosed and under 2 months in duration. On the basis of clinical symptoms, serum thyroxine and TRAb, thyroid ultrasound and orbital computed tomography, diagnoses were made. Researchers amplified the TCR beta CDR3 regions from RNA transcripts. RT-PCR in the first round (using the HTBI primer set) targeted the TCR CDR3. TCRdb re-derived calls from the multiplex PCR reads in MiXCR, one entry per CDR3 protein. The sample carries approximately 360,000 distinct CDR3 sequences, around a quarter recorded once. This clonotype was counted only a few times. Its specificity is not known. Study outcomes and limitations: Within blood appeared most thyroid clonotypes that had expanded above 0.001.

The TCR comes from a man aged 45-65 years with Graves' hyperthyroidism. The sample comprised blood. The rearrangement links TRBV5-8 to TRBJ1-3; D gene uncertain. The CDR3 DNA reads as TGTGCCAGCAGCTTGCTCCGGGACTCTGGAAACACCATATATTTT. Residues: CASSLLRDSGNTIYF. Looking up the rest from reference TRBV5-8 and TRBJ1-3 gives the full variable domain: EAGVTQSPTHLIKTRGQQATLRCSPISGHTSVYWYQQALGLGLQFLLWYDEGEERNRGNFPPRFSGRQFPNYSSELNVNALELEDSALYLCASSLLRDSGNTIYFGEGSWLTVV.